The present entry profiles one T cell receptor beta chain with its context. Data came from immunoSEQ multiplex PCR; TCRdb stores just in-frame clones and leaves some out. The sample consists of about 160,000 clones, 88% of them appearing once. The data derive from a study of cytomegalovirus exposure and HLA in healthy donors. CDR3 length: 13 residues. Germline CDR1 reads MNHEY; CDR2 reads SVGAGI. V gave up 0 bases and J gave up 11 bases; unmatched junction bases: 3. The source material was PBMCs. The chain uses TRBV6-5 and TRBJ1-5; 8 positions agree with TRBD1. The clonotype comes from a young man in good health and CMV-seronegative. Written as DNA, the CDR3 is TGTGCCAGCAGTTACTCTTCGACAGGGGCCCAGCATTTT. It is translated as CASSYSSTGAQHF.